This T cell receptor (beta chain) originates from a study of human T cells and chemical hapten exposure. Study information: Alopecia areata, totalis and universalis patients, mostly female, were included. General study points: Healthy people's immune response may differ from that of the donors, who had alopecia.

The time point was: patch test 3, about 24 weeks after DPC sensitization. Noted treatment: therapeutic diphenylcyclopropenone sensitization with weekly scalp DPC. MiXCR, run by TCRdb on the RACE reads, gives a single entry per CDR3 protein. The table has around 70,000 distinct CDR3 sequences, 11% seen once. Trimming pared 4 bases from V and 5 bases from J, leaving 16 bases between. The length of the CDR3 is 15 residues. The germline V gene has CDR1 SGHRS and CDR2 YFSETQ. The sample holds many counts of this clonotype. Its antigen is not known. This material consisted of whole blood, taken in connection with sensitization to the hapten diphenylcyclopropenone (DPC). V usage is TRBV5-1 and J usage is TRBJ1-5; D remains ambiguous. This receptor was obtained from a woman in her 50s with alopecia areata. Some clones in this sample may be carry-over from other donors' samples. CDR3 DNA: TGCGCCAGCAGCCAATCCGGGGAGAGCTATCAGCCCCAGCATTTT. It translates to CASSQSGESYQPQHF.